The 8 T cell receptor beta chains reported below all come from one sample, sequenced in a study of blood T cell repertoires in COVID-19. Method: immunoSEQ multiplex PCR; TCRdb's copy keeps in-frame clones and lacks some. The sample records 85,000 to 130,000 clones, 80% to 90% being singletons. The sample consisted of peripheral blood. These receptors all come from a man between 60 and 70 years old with acute or convalescent COVID-19.

This chain links TRBV10-3 with TRBJ1-5; D unresolved. The CDR3 totals 15 residues. CDR1 ENHRY and CDR2 SYGVKD come from the germline V gene. V lost 6 bases and J lost 4, with 16 bases in between. CDR3 bases: TGTGCCATCAGGGAGGACGGAGGAGGTAATCAGCCCCAGCATTTT. Protein sequence: CAIREDGGGNQPQHF.

The chain joins TRBV15 to TRBJ1-5; D unclear. Looked up from germline, CDR1 is LNHNV and CDR2 is YYDKDF (reference sequence). This CDR3 comprises 17 residues. V was cut by 2 bases and J by 2 bases, with 16 bases left in between. This CDR3 is CATSRFGRERGNQPQHF. As DNA, the CDR3 is TGTGCCACCAGCAGATTTGGGCGGGAGAGGGGCAATCAGCCCCAGCATTTT.

The rearrangement links TRBV14 to TRBJ2-1, with TRBD1 matching 7 bases. This CDR3 contains 16 residues. Germline CDR1 and CDR2: SGHDN and FVKESK. V dropped 4 bases and J dropped 0; count of bases not matched to a gene: 6. The CDR3 DNA reads as TGTGCCAGCAGCCCCGGGACAGTCGGCTCCTACAATGAGCAGTTCTTC. It is translated as CASSPGTVGSYNEQFF.

The chain recombines TRBV5-1 with TRBJ1-2; 7 nucleotides match TRBD1. After removal of 7 bases from V and 8 bases from J, the junction contained 5 bases not matched to a gene. In germline, CDR1 is SGHRS, CDR2 YFSETQ. This CDR3 comprises 11 residues. DNA for the CDR3: TGCGCCAGCGGTGACAGGGAAGGCTACACCTTC. Its translation: CASGDREGYTF.

This chain joins TRBV30 and TRBJ2-5; tentative D call: TRBD2 (5 bases). Deletions cut 0 bases from V and 4 bases from J, with 6 bases between. Germline V lookup: CDR1 GTSNPN, CDR2 SVGIG (reference sequence). This CDR3 has 12 residues. In DNA form, the CDR3 reads TGTGCCTGGAGTGTAGGAGGAGAGACCCAGTACTTC. Translation: CAWSVGGETQYF.

The chain couples TRBV25-1 to TRBJ2-1; 9 positions match TRBD1. CDR1 is MGHDK, CDR2 SYGVNS, per germline. CDR3 length: 16 amino acids. Germline trimming cut 1 base from V and 5 bases from J; bases unmatched to any gene: 6. Here the CDR3 reads CASSELVTGGNNEQFF. CDR3 DNA sequence: TGTGCCAGCAGTGAATTGGTGACAGGGGGTAACAATGAGCAGTTCTTC.

The chain employs TRBV9 and TRBJ2-7, with 9 positions matching TRBD1. Per the germline V gene, CDR1 is SGDLS and CDR2 is YYNGEE. CDR3 length equals 14 residues. V was pared by 7 bases and J by 6 bases, with 11 bases of the junction left unmatched. DNA of the CDR3: TGTGCCAGCTCCCCTGACAGGGGGATCTTCGAGCAGTACTTC. This sequence encodes CASSPDRGIFEQYF.

The chain recombines TRBV6-6 with TRBJ1-1; D is undetermined. Germline-derived CDR1 and CDR2 are MNHNY and SVGAGI (reference sequence). Trimming pared 0 bases from V and 1 base from J, leaving 6 bases between. The CDR3 extends over 14 amino acids. CDR3 amino acids: CASSYSRENTEAFF. CDR3 nucleotide sequence: TGTGCCAGCAGTTACTCGAGGGAGAACACTGAAGCTTTCTTT.